The clone carrying this TCR beta chain was found many times. Antigen specificity is unknown. This sample is part of a study of human T cells and chemical hapten exposure. Whole-study findings and limits: It was expanded TCRs that formed significantly more large CDR3 similarity clusters than controls did.

V was pared by 0 bases and J by 7 bases, with 16 bases between. CDR1 is SGHDT and CDR2 is YYEEEE in the germline V gene. The CDR3 consists of 15 residues. The study used a library that attached unique molecular identifiers to individual cDNA molecules. TCRdb reanalysed the RACE reads using MiXCR and keeps one entry per CDR3 protein. The repertoire has about 70,000 distinct CDR3 sequences, 8.5% of them found once; the top ten carry around 3.6%. Time point given: patch test 2, 6 weeks after DPC sensitization. Regarding treatment: therapeutic diphenylcyclopropenone sensitization with weekly scalp DPC. It was from unfractionated whole blood that total RNA was extracted.

This clonotype originated in a woman aged 45-65 years with alopecia areata. Some clones in this sample may be carry-over from other donors' samples. Source: whole blood, taken in connection with sensitization to the hapten diphenylcyclopropenone (DPC). The genes are TRBV5-6 and TRBJ1-2, with a tentative D call TRBD1 (6 bases). This CDR3 is CASSLGGLGAFGYTF. CDR3 nucleotides: TGTGCCAGCAGCTTGGGAGGGCTGGGGGCGTTTGGCTACACCTTC.